This T cell receptor beta chain was sequenced in a study of T cells expressing NK-cell markers. As for the study in general: Sorted CD3+CD56+NKG2C+, CD3+CD56+NKG2C- and CD3+CD56-NKG2C+ T cells provided the TCR beta repertoires. The authors sequenced eight donors, of whom seven were HCMV-seropositive and one was seronegative. Study findings and constraints: Dominant NKG2C+ clonotypes in about 6 donors made up roughly 1.0-7.0% of CD8+ T cells.

Concerning this clonotype itself: Antigen: not known.

In germline, CDR1 is DFQATT, CDR2 SNEGSKA (reference sequence). The CDR3 covers 12 residues. TCR beta libraries carry UMIs added by 5'RACE template switching. One entry per CDR3 protein, without DNA, is what TCRdb gives after re-calling the 5' RACE reads. The sample table sets out roughly 350,000 distinct CDR3 sequences. The sequence was obtained from a man aged 18-75 years in good health. The gene calls are TRBV20-1 and TRBJ1-1. The sample consisted of blood T cells: a sorted CD56 or NKG2C T cell subset, CD4+ or CD8+ T cells, or bulk PBMC T cells (not recorded which). The CDR3 is CSARDKRIGAFF.